The T cell receptor beta chain under discussion was sequenced for a study of cytomegalovirus exposure and HLA in healthy donors (dated by TCRdb to about 2017). Broadly, across the study: An earlier analysis of fewer than 750 of the donors reported approximately 300 Gb of sequence data and 100 million to 120 million unique TCR beta sequences obtained from roughly 180 million T cells. Around 320 gigabases of sequencing data and around 87 million unique TCR sequences were included in an early release covering about 620 HLA-typed donors. Among the approximately 400 genotyped donors, more than 70% belonged to the genetic ancestry cluster associated with self-reported Caucasian donors. The aim of the study was to test whether cataloging public T cell receptors could identify signatures of past pathogen exposure. Using immunosequencing, the study profiled T cell repertoires from 500 to 800 subjects and related those repertoires to cytomegalovirus serostatus. Besides the first cohort of some 670 subjects, a separate validation cohort made up of over 95 different subjects was used. The study combined high-throughput TCR immunosequencing, statistical association of individual TCRs with disease status, and machine learning to predict cytomegalovirus infection status. A later analysis re-analyzed previously published TCR beta repertoires from about 730 donors and added high-resolution HLA genotyping to study TCR occurrence patterns. The later analysis used no new phenotypic data to find candidate immune exposures, relying instead on TCR beta sequences and their occurrence across donors. An earlier analysis of nearly 600 of the donors applied high-throughput TCR beta sequencing to assess whether each TCR beta V gene segment acted as functional or pseudogenic. Donor age, sex, ethnicity and CMV serostatus were compiled alongside the repertoire data. In a later genetic analysis, genome-wide SNP genotypes for 398 of the 666 donors were used, and that subset was treated as a discovery cohort. Every discovery cohort repertoire had been produced on one sequencing platform. Both class I and class II loci were covered by HLA typing, at four-digit resolution. Typing coverage varied by locus: about 620-630 donors for A, B, C, DRB1 and DQB1; more than 500 for DQA1; about 600 for DPA1; some 470 for DPB1. Because of strong linkage in the cohort, roughly five DR-DQ haplotypes were treated as single units for association and clustering. On average, roughly 240,000 unique TCR beta nucleotide sequences were sequenced per donor among 398 genotyped donors of the cohort, with roughly 18% of those sequences being non-productive.

The CDR3 starts with the cysteine, ends with the phenylalanine, and has 16 residues. Only the CDR3 region is kept as DNA, spanning 48 bases read in frame from base 1. The germline V gene (reference sequence) yields GTSNPN for CDR1 and SVGIG for CDR2. Trimming takes 3 bases from V and 3 bases from J, and the germline ends sit 20 bases apart. Broad study findings and their caveats: A further reported finding was that TCR beta sequences accurately predicted the HLA-A and HLA-B alleles for most subjects in the first cohort. In a later analysis, the rate of TCR association differed among HLA loci, with DRB1 alleles having the most associated TCRs and HLA-C alleles having the fewest. Because counts were too low, around 18 rarely observed V segments, including chromosome 9 orphons, were left out of the earlier analysis of about 620 of the donors. A cluster of highly shared sequence variants was judged likely to represent a technical artifact of the sequencing pipeline. Three of the identified cytomegalovirus-associated TCR beta chains were confirmed in vitro to be specific for cytomegalovirus antigens. This cohort had only TCR beta chains sequenced, and the lack of alpha or paired-chain data limited which features could be detected. In both the original and validation cohorts, the classifier was reported to diagnose cytomegalovirus status with high specificity and sensitivity. According to a later analysis, parvovirus B19, influenza, CMV and Epstein-Barr virus appeared linked to several top co-occurrence clusters. Linkage disequilibrium might explain the correlated functional status among segregating V segments, but an unknown experimental factor could not be ruled out. According to a later genetic analysis, donors in an Asian-associated ancestry cluster had fewer N-insertions in productive TCRs than the roughly 700-donor mean. V-gene and J-gene trimming of TCR beta chains was associated with a missense DCLRE1C variant in a later genetic analysis, and the association was replicated in an independent cohort. In the study, 150 to 200 TCR beta chains were listed as associated with cytomegalovirus. The authors suggested that the approach could potentially be generalized to other disease states and immunological phenotypes. In a later analysis, most CMV-associated TCR beta chains were found to appear HLA-restricted, with HLA associations seemingly driven largely by CMV exposure. Some IMGT-functional V segments, including TRBV6-2 and TRBV6-3, could not be told apart with the 87-base-pair reads, so those segments were excluded. A later analysis associated 17,000 or so TCR beta sequences with specific HLA alleles at a false discovery rate of 0.05. An earlier analysis of around 540 of the donors showed that most TCR beta V segments appeared in productive rearrangements either about 90% or about 30% of the time, which broadly matched IMGT annotations. Because HLA typing was unavailable for some donors at each locus, only the typed subset was used in association tests. In a later analysis, HLA-associated TCR beta chains were found to be more clonally expanded and to have lower generation probabilities than equally common non-associated chains. Immune exposure information for the cohort was limited to CMV serostatus. When HLA alleles, especially DR and DQ, strongly co-occurred, TCR associations were difficult to assign to individual alleles. Sequencing depth was assumed to be roughly uniform across donors in the presence/absence analyses, though that assumption may not hold. Most TCR sequences were observed very rarely across donors, whereas some public TCRs were present in many individuals.

The library was obtained by the immunoSEQ multiplex PCR assay. The multiplex PCR relied on a mix of 60 forward primers for TCR Vbeta segments and 13 reverse primers for TCR Jbeta segments. Amplification of the CDR3 region of rearranged TCR beta genes was performed with a multiplex PCR assay on genomic DNA. The Illumina HiSeq System was used to sequence the amplified TCR beta libraries as 87-base-pair reads. The authors processed their data as follows. A later analysis tallied around 80 million unique TCR beta chains across the 700 or so repertoires, and about 10 million of those chains were shared by two or more donors. Raw reads were error-corrected and collapsed into unique sequences with a nearest-neighbor algorithm that merged closely related sequences to remove PCR and sequencing errors. Alignment of CDR3 sequences to IMGT reference sequences was used to assign V, D and J gene segments. For a sequence to be retained, a match of at least six nucleotides to both a V gene segment and a J gene segment was required. A rearrangement counted as productive if the CDR3 had no stop codons and remained in frame with V and J, and every other rearrangement counted as non-productive. Following IMGT convention, CDR3 was defined as the stretch from the second conserved V-encoded cysteine to the conserved J-encoded phenylalanine. The earlier analysis of some 580 of the donors excluded any sequence lacking an unambiguous match to a single V gene segment. In an earlier analysis of 450 to 750 of the donors, a V segment was called functional when productive rearrangements were above 56.7%, and segregating when the standard deviation between donors exceeded 5%. A statistical classification framework was built to diagnose cytomegalovirus status from the catalog of TCR beta chain sequences. A later analysis assigned V and J genes by comparing TCR nucleotide sequences with IMGT/GENE-DB human TR gene sequences. In a later analysis, CDR3 sequences and most-parsimonious VDJ recombination scenarios were assigned using the TCRdist pipeline. In a later analysis, each TCR beta chain was defined by its CDR3 amino acid sequence together with its V-gene family, and reads lacking a unique V-gene family were excluded. To address suspected cross-contamination and a sequencing artifact, a later analysis removed 592 highly shared, low-generation-probability nucleotide sequences. In a later analysis, a clonal expansion index for each public chain was calculated from normalized within-repertoire ranks of inferred template counts. In a later analysis, generation probabilities were computed using a VDJ recombination model fitted to out-of-frame rearrangements, and the results were checked against IGoR. A later analysis scored TCR-TCR, TCR-HLA and TCR-CMV co-occurrence with hypergeometric tests, applying a repertoire-size bias correction to TCR pairs. A later analysis estimated false discovery rates by permuting HLA or CMV assignments 20 times. In a later analysis, co-occurring TCRs were grouped using DBSCAN, with TCRdist sequence similarity added in when clustering inside HLA-allele-positive subsets. For co-occurrence clustering, repertoires with fewer than 30,000 or more than 120,000 public chains were excluded, along with roughly five repertoires with anomalous nucleotide sharing. Drawn from immuneACCESS, this table holds only the in-frame rearrangements with V and J called that TCRdb kept. Clones are partly lost; checked studies trace under half to an unresolved V gene and leave the rest unexplained. V and J calls and clone size follow that table, whereas D and trimming were derived from the DNA. The sample table contains roughly 120,000 clones; only one count was recorded for 80% of them. The top ten clones comprise under 3.5% of the sample.

The cohort comprised more than 550 healthy bone marrow donors. Cohort members were all nominally healthy when sampled, although unrecorded immune exposures were likely present. The donor was CMV seronegative and was included in the group of a few hundred seronegative cohort members. Every donor gave a peripheral blood sample, and the peripheral blood mononuclear cells from that sample were used for TCR beta sequencing. The Qiagen DNeasy Blood Extraction Kit was used to extract genomic DNA from the blood cell samples. With regard to this clone: Its antigen has not been determined. No clone much larger than this one lies a single base away; base qualities are absent.

Sequencing used PBMCs. This receptor was obtained from a male donor in good health and CMV-seronegative. Here the chain combines TRBV30 and TRBJ1-2; a tentative D match to TRBD1 spans 6 bases. The DNA sequence follows: TGTGCCTGGAGACCCCTTACCGGGACACGCCACTATGGCTACACCTTC. The translation is CAWRPLTGTRHYGYTF.